The next 4 T cell receptor beta chains were all read from a single sample in a study of identical twins. From the 5' RACE reads, TCRdb called clonotypes with MiXCR, one entry per CDR3 protein. The sample yields approximately 890,000 distinct CDR3 sequences, approximately 13% seen once. The same sample was also studied in work on yellow fever vaccine responses in identical twins.

The source material was PBMCs. The receptors shown here come from a woman aged 18-29 years in good health.

Many counts were recorded for this clonotype. The chain recombines TRBV28 with TRBJ2-7; 13 bases are shared with TRBD2. The CDR3 length is 19 residues. V shed 4 bases and J 0 bases; nucleotides not matched to a gene: 12. Germline lookup yields CDR1 MDHEN and CDR2 SYDVKM. The CDR3, as DNA: TGTGCCAGCAGTTCCTTTGCCGCAACTAGCGGGAGGGTCTCCTACGAGCAGTACTTC. Amino acids: CASSSFAATSGRVSYEQYF.

DNA of the CDR3: TGTGCCAGCAGCTTTTCCACCCAGGGGGCGTACGAGCAGTACTTC. The encoded protein is CASSFSTQGAYEQYF. V is TRBV7-9 and J is TRBJ2-7, with 8 bases that match TRBD1. Germline CDR1 SEHNR, CDR2 FQNEAQ (reference sequence). CDR3 size: 15 residues. With V trimmed by 3 bases and J by 4 bases, 8 bases remained unmatched.

This clonotype was observed many times. The chain couples TRBV3-1 to TRBJ2-1; D assignment may be TRBD1 or TRBD2 (5 bases each). The CDR3 runs 17 residues. The V end lost 0 bases, the J end lost 0 bases, and 12 bases lay between the germline ends. Germline assignment: CDR1 LGHDT and CDR2 YNNKEL (reference sequence). As DNA, the CDR3 is TGTGCCAGCAGCCAAGATAATTGGGGGAGCTCCTACAATGAGCAGTTCTTC. This codes for CASSQDNWGSSYNEQFF.

This clonotype was observed a handful of times. The rearrangement joins TRBV5-5 to TRBJ2-1; 7 bases match TRBD1. Trimming at V came to 4 bases and at J to 4 bases, leaving 8 bases not matched to a gene. Germline CDR1 is SGHKS and CDR2 is YYEKEE (reference sequence). The CDR3 runs to 15 residues. The CDR3 sequence is CASSLAGTAYNEQFF. Here the CDR3 DNA reads TGTGCCAGCAGCCTCGCCGGGACAGCTTACAATGAGCAGTTCTTC.